The rows below give T cell receptor beta chains drawn from one sample of a study of T cell repertoires in cytomegalovirus infection. TCRdb re-called the reads with MiXCR, one entry per CDR3 protein. The sample contains around 340,000 distinct CDR3 sequences, 25% to 35% of which appear only once. Their specific antigens are unknown. The source material was cultured PBMCs, sampled from culture after CMV antigen stimulation. These receptor sequences come from a human donor in good health (CMV status not recorded). Some clones in this sample may be carry-over from other donors' samples. The CDR3 runs from the conserved cysteine through the conserved F or W. D genes are given only for firm matches. Clone size is stated in some rows and not others, as once, few, many or a class when expanded.

v_call: TRBV27
d_call: TRBD1
j_call: TRBJ1-2
clone_size: once
cdr3_aa: CASSPWTGAKEFGYTF
cdr3_nt: TGTGCCAGCAGTCCGTGGACAGGGGCAAAGGAGTTTGGCTACACCTTC

v_call: TRBV7-6
d_call: NA
j_call: TRBJ2-7
clone_size: NA
cdr3_aa: CASSLEAGDSYEQYF
cdr3_nt: TGTGCTAGCAGCTTAGAGGCCGGGGACTCCTACGAGCAGTACTTC

v_call: TRBV28
d_call: TRBD1
j_call: TRBJ1-3
clone_size: NA
cdr3_aa: CASGQGARSGNTIYF
cdr3_nt: TGTGCCAGCGGGCAGGGGGCCCGGTCTGGAAACACCATATATTTT

v_call: TRBV5-4
d_call: NA
j_call: TRBJ2-5
clone_size: few
cdr3_aa: CASSLRGNRETQYF
cdr3_nt: TGTGCCAGCAGCTTGCGGGGGAATCGAGAGACCCAGTACTTC

v_call: TRBV29-1
d_call: NA
j_call: TRBJ1-1
clone_size: NA
cdr3_aa: CSVEAFIGNTEAFF
cdr3_nt: TGCAGCGTTGAAGCGTTTATCGGGAACACTGAAGCTTTCTTT

v_call: TRBV6-1
d_call: NA
j_call: TRBJ1-2
clone_size: NA
cdr3_aa: CASSEARANYGYTF
cdr3_nt: TGTGCCAGCAGTGAAGCGCGGGCAAACTATGGCTACACCTTC

v_call: TRBV30
d_call: NA
j_call: TRBJ1-3
clone_size: NA
cdr3_aa: CAWSLLPRSGNTIYF
cdr3_nt: TGTGCCTGGAGCTTACTACCTCGCTCTGGAAACACCATATATTTT

v_call: TRBV12-3/TRBV12-4
d_call: NA
j_call: TRBJ2-5
clone_size: many
cdr3_aa: CASSLGSRETQYF
cdr3_nt: TGTGCCAGCAGTTTAGGCTCTCGGGAGACCCAGTACTTC

v_call: TRBV12-3/TRBV12-4
d_call: NA
j_call: TRBJ2-1
clone_size: NA
cdr3_aa: CASRAMGTYNEQFF
cdr3_nt: TGTGCCAGCAGGGCGATGGGTACCTACAATGAGCAGTTCTTC

v_call: TRBV20-1
d_call: TRBD2
j_call: TRBJ2-2
clone_size: NA
cdr3_aa: CSAGGTGELFF
cdr3_nt: TGCAGTGCCGGGGGGACCGGGGAGCTGTTTTTT

v_call: TRBV7-3
d_call: NA
j_call: TRBJ2-7
clone_size: few
cdr3_aa: CASSSGDYEQYF
cdr3_nt: TGTGCCAGCAGTTCTGGCGACTACGAGCAGTACTTC

v_call: TRBV7-2
d_call: NA
j_call: TRBJ1-5
clone_size: many
cdr3_aa: CASSLSRRDQPQHF
cdr3_nt: TGTGCCAGCAGCTTATCGAGGAGGGATCAGCCCCAGCATTTT

v_call: TRBV14
d_call: NA
j_call: TRBJ1-6
clone_size: few
cdr3_aa: CASSQGGVGSPLHF
cdr3_nt: TGTGCCAGCAGCCAAGGGGGGGTTGGCTCACCCCTCCACTTT